The present entry profiles one T cell receptor beta chain with its context. What it binds is unknown. V was pared by 6 bases and J by 6 bases, with 17 bases between. Per the germline V gene, CDR1 is MNHEY and CDR2 is SVGAGI. This CDR3 comprises 14 residues. Sequencing was performed with immunoSEQ multiplex PCR; in TCRdb, only in-frame clones are kept and a portion is missing. The sample has under 100,000 clones, approximately 90% seen once. The record originates from a study of identifying expanded T cells in peripheral blood. Study-level points and caveats: Variance in clone template counts between approximately 2-week samples significantly increased with total template count across all healthy donors. About 1.3 clones differed between technical replicates, versus approximately 16 and 19 over time.

Healthy donors had no documented immune events, such as infections, while sampled. The specimen sequenced was blood. V is TRBV6-5 and J is TRBJ1-1, with D perhaps TRBD1 (6 bases). This receptor was identified in a person aged 18-69 years in good health. The DNA of the CDR3 is TGTGCCAGCAGATTTAATCAGGGGAGCGCTGAAGCTTTCTTT. Residues: CASRFNQGSAEAFF.